Listed here are 17 T cell receptor beta chains from one sample, sequenced in a study of T cells in Graves' hyperthyroidism and ophthalmopathy. Authors of the study amplified TCR beta CDR3 regions from RNA transcripts. Using the HTBI primer set, a first-round RT-PCR was run on the TCR CDR3. TCRdb independently ran MiXCR on the multiplex PCR reads; one entry per CDR3 protein. Among fewer than 400,000 distinct CDR3 sequences listed, roughly 15% were seen once. The sample consisted of blood. These receptors were obtained from a man aged 25 to 40 with Graves' hyperthyroidism.

This chain joins TRBV7-2 and TRBJ2-1, with 9 bases fitting TRBD2. The V gene's germline CDR1 is SGHTA and CDR2 FQGNSA. Trimming at V came to 6 bases and at J to 6 bases, leaving 6 bases not matched to a gene. CDR3 size: 14 residues. The CDR3 DNA reads TGTGCCAGCAGAAGGACTAGCGTTTCCAATGAGCAGTTCTTC. It encodes CASRRTSVSNEQFF.

This clonotype was observed many times. The chain carries TRBV2 and TRBJ2-5, with D perhaps assigned TRBD1 or TRBD2 (5 bases each). CDR1 and CDR2 from the germline V gene are SNHLY and FYNNEI. Trimming cost V 4 bases and J 0 bases, with 12 bases left between them. The CDR3 has 15 amino acids. CDR3 loop: CASSGQWGYQETQYF. The DNA for the CDR3 is TGTGCCAGCAGTGGACAGTGGGGGTACCAAGAGACCCAGTACTTC.

This clonotype has at least ten counts. This chain connects TRBV20-1 to TRBJ2-5; D remains unclear. From germline, CDR1 is DFQATT and CDR2 SNEGSKA (reference sequence). The CDR3 length is 11 residues. V lost 6 bases to trimming and J lost 6 bases, with 11 bases between them. The CDR3 coding sequence is TGCAGTGCCAGACCCGCAAAGACCCAGTACTTC. Amino acid sequence: CSARPAKTQYF.

CDR3 sequence reads: CASSPGFGANVLTF. The CDR3 coding sequence is TGTGCCAGTAGTCCAGGGTTTGGGGCCAACGTCCTGACTTTC. The gene calls are TRBV19 and TRBJ2-6; the D gene is possibly TRBD1 (5 bases). The CDR3 is made up of 14 amino acids. Per germline, CDR1 LNHDA and CDR2 SQIVND (reference sequence). V was pared by 5 bases and J by 3 bases, with 8 bases between.

J is TRBJ2-1 and V is TRBV12-3 or TRBV12-4; TRBD2 aligns across 8 bases. The CDR3 covers 15 residues. V lost 4 bases and J lost 9; bases outside the gene matches: 11. The CDR3 region has the DNA TGTGCCAGCAGTTCCAGCGGGAGCGCTGGGAGTGAGCAGTTCTTC. Translated, it gives CASSSSGSAGSEQFF.

Only a few counts were recorded for this clonotype. The chain carries TRBV4-2 and TRBJ1-3; D is uncertain. The germline V gene encodes CDR1 LGHNA and CDR2 YNFKEQ. CDR3 size: 15 residues. Trimming removed 0 bases from V and 2 bases from J, with 8 bases in between. Written as DNA, the CDR3 is TGTGCCAGCAGCCAAGATACCACGGCTGGAAACACCATATATTTT. Translating it yields CASSQDTTAGNTIYF.

The V call is TRBV5-4, the J call TRBJ1-3; 8 bases are shared with TRBD1. Germline CDR1 SGHNT, CDR2 YYREEE (reference sequence). The trim removed 2 bases at V and 9 bases at J, leaving 7 bases unmatched. This CDR3 is built from 14 residues. The CDR3 sequence: CASSFDRGFGTIYF. CDR3 coding DNA: TGTGCCAGCAGCTTTGACAGGGGATTTGGCACCATATATTTT. The full variable domain, its missing parts supplied by reference TRBV5-4 and TRBJ1-3, is ETGVTQSPTHLIKTRGQQVTLRCSSQSGHNTVSWYQQALGQGPQFIFQYYREEENGRGNFPPRFSGLQFPNYSSELNVNALELDDSALYLCASSFDRGFGTIYFGEGSWLTVV.

This clonotype has a handful of counts. This rearrangement joins TRBV20-1 to TRBJ2-1, with TRBD2 matching 8 bases. The CDR3 spans 11 residues. Germline trimming cut 3 bases from V and 9 bases from J; bases unmatched to any gene: 1. The germline gives CDR1 DFQATT, CDR2 SNEGSKA (reference sequence). As DNA, the CDR3 is TGCAGTGCTAGTGGGACTAGTGAGCAGTTCTTC. It translates to CSASGTSEQFF.

This clonotype appeared a few times. The V call is TRBV5-4, the J call TRBJ1-2; D gene ambiguous. In germline, CDR1 is SGHNT, CDR2 YYREEE (reference sequence). There are 14 residues in the CDR3. Trimming shortened V by 2 bases and J by 3 bases, and 11 bases separated the two germline ends. The CDR3 DNA reads as TGTGCCAGCAGCTTAGAGGCCCTTTACTATGGCTACACCTTC. Its protein is CASSLEALYYGYTF. Together with reference TRBV5-4 and TRBJ1-2, the CDR3 gives the full variable domain: ETGVTQSPTHLIKTRGQQVTLRCSSQSGHNTVSWYQQALGQGPQFIFQYYREEENGRGNFPPRFSGLQFPNYSSELNVNALELDDSALYLCASSLEALYYGYTFGSGTRLTVV.

The gene calls are TRBV19 and TRBJ1-2, with 7 bases aligning to TRBD1. CDR1 and CDR2 (germline): LNHDA, SQIVND (reference sequence). The CDR3 extends over 13 amino acids. Trimming removed 7 bases from V and 5 bases from J; junction bases left unmatched: 7. The CDR3 DNA sequence: TGTGCCAGTAAACTAGGACAGGAATATGGCTACACCTTC. The encoded protein is CASKLGQEYGYTF. Combining the CDR3 with reference TRBV19 and TRBJ1-2 gives the whole variable domain DGGITQSPKYLFRKEGQNVTLSCEQNLNHDAMYWYRQDPGQGLRLIYYSQIVNDFQKGDIAEGYSVSREKKESFPLTVTSAQKNPTAFYLCASKLGQEYGYTFGSGTRLTVV.

This clonotype was seen many times. In DNA, the CDR3 is TGCAGTGCTAGAGATTACCCAGGGAACACTGAAGCTTTCTTT. Translation: CSARDYPGNTEAFF. V is TRBV20-1 and J is TRBJ1-1, with D uncertain. V lost 0 bases, J lost 1 base, and 9 bases lay in between. Germline-derived CDR1 and CDR2 are DFQATT and SNEGSKA (reference sequence). This CDR3 spans 14 amino acids.

This clonotype has ten or more counts. The gene calls are TRBV5-1 and TRBJ2-1; D perhaps matches TRBD2 (6 bases). V was shortened by 0 bases and J by 9 bases, with 16 bases between the two germline ends. This CDR3 contains 15 residues. The germline V gene encodes CDR1 SGHRS and CDR2 YFSETQ. This chain's CDR3 is CASSLAAGIGGEQFF. DNA of the CDR3: TGCGCCAGCAGCTTGGCCGCGGGGATCGGTGGTGAGCAGTTCTTC.

This clonotype was counted only a few times. V usage is TRBV7-9 and J usage is TRBJ1-5, with 8 bases aligning to TRBD1. The CDR3 length is 15 residues. V shed 5 bases, J shed 3 bases, and the junction held 6 bases outside the gene matches. Germline loops: CDR1 SEHNR, CDR2 FQNEAQ (reference sequence). DNA for the CDR3: TGTGCCAGCAGCACGGACAGGGAGGACAATCAGCCCCAGCATTTT. Protein product: CASSTDREDNQPQHF.

This clonotype turned up a few times. The chain employs TRBV12-3 or TRBV12-4 and TRBJ1-5; TRBD1 matches 12 bases. V lost 6 bases and J lost 6; bases outside the gene matches: 6. This CDR3 has 15 amino acids. CDR3 loop: CASRPGTGGSQPQHF. CDR3 nucleotides: TGTGCCAGCAGACCCGGGACAGGGGGCTCTCAGCCCCAGCATTTT.

The gene calls are TRBV12-3 or TRBV12-4 and TRBJ2-7; D might be TRBD2 (6 bases). The ends were cut back, 1 base at V and 4 bases at J, with 17 bases in the middle. This CDR3 region has 16 residues. CDR3: CASSLELGGGRYEQYF. The DNA of the CDR3 is TGTGCCAGCAGTTTAGAATTGGGGGGAGGTAGATACGAGCAGTACTTC.

This clonotype has ten or more counts. The chain recombines TRBV7-2 with TRBJ2-3; the D call may be TRBD1 or TRBD2 (5 bases each). Germline CDR1 reads SGHTA; CDR2 reads FQGNSA. The CDR3 sequence is 13 residues long. V was cut by 5 bases and J by 8 bases, with 14 bases left in between. CDR3 sequence reads: CASSRDPLGTQYF. As DNA, the CDR3 is TGTGCCAGCAGCCGGGACCCACTCGGTACGCAGTATTTT.

V and J are TRBV5-6 and TRBJ2-4; D call uncertain. V lost 5 bases, J lost 8 bases, and 23 bases lay in between. The germline V gene has CDR1 SGHDT and CDR2 YYEEEE. CDR3 length: 16 amino acids. The CDR3 sequence is CASSFALGISTDIQYF. The CDR3 bases are TGTGCCAGCAGTTTCGCCCTTGGGATTAGCACGGACATTCAGTACTTC.